What follows are 9 T cell receptor beta chains derived from one specimen sequenced in a study of T cells in Graves' hyperthyroidism and ophthalmopathy. RNA transcripts served as the template for amplifying TCR beta CDR3 regions. When the TCR CDR3 underwent first-round RT-PCR, the HTBI primer set was used. One entry per CDR3 protein, called by TCRdb with MiXCR from the multiplex PCR reads. The sample lists 80,000 to 100,000 distinct CDR3 sequences, roughly 39% occurring once. Sequencing was performed on peripheral blood or thyroid tissue (not recorded which). These receptors came from a woman aged 30 to 39 with Graves' hyperthyroidism.

V and J are TRBV20-1 and TRBJ2-7; 7 bases are a match to TRBD2. J lost 3 bases, V lost 3 bases, and 5 bases had no gene match. The CDR3 runs to 13 residues. Looked up from germline, CDR1 is DFQATT and CDR2 is SNEGSKA (reference sequence). The CDR3: CSASVASGYEQYF. The DNA for the CDR3 is TGCAGTGCTAGTGTGGCTAGCGGCTACGAGCAGTACTTC.

This clonotype was recorded many times. The chain is built from TRBV20-1 and TRBJ1-5, with TRBD1 as a possible D gene (5 bases). The germline V gene encodes CDR1 DFQATT and CDR2 SNEGSKA (reference sequence). Trimming pared 1 base from V and 7 bases from J, leaving 11 bases between. This CDR3 region has 13 residues. In DNA form, the CDR3 reads TGCAGTGCTAGAGTCGGGGGGAGACAGCCCCAGCATTTT. Translation: CSARVGGRQPQHF.

The chain is built from TRBV5-1 and TRBJ2-3; 7 bases fit TRBD1. V was pared by 6 bases and J by 2 bases, with 6 bases of the junction left unmatched. Germline lookup yields CDR1 SGHRS and CDR2 YFSETQ. CDR3 size: 14 residues. The CDR3 DNA reads as TGCGCCAGCACCCGGGACAGAATCACAGATACGCAGTATTTT. Residues: CASTRDRITDTQYF.

This clonotype was recorded many times. This chain's CDR3 is CASSSRQGGSYNSPLHF. The CDR3 DNA sequence: TGTGCCAGCAGCTCTAGACAGGGGGGATCCTATAATTCACCCCTCCACTTT. This sequence joins TRBV14 and TRBJ1-6, with 9 positions matching TRBD1. The CDR3 totals 17 residues. Looked up from germline, CDR1 is SGHDN and CDR2 is FVKESK. V lost 5 bases to trimming and J lost 1 base; unmatched junction nucleotides: 6.

This clonotype has ten or more counts. This chain links TRBV7-9 with TRBJ2-7; D gene ambiguous. The germline V gene has CDR1 SEHNR and CDR2 FQNEAQ (reference sequence). This CDR3 region has 14 residues. V dropped 1 base and J dropped 5 bases, with 12 bases sitting between them. The DNA for the CDR3 is TGTGCCAGCAGCTTAGACCGGGCGGATGACGAGCAGTACTTC. Residues: CASSLDRADDEQYF.

About this clonotype itself: At one end, the junction sequence differs from germline, possibly due to a read error. The chain links TRBV12-3 or TRBV12-4 to TRBJ2-2; tentative D call: TRBD2 (6 bases). CDR3 size: 16 residues. CDR3 bases: TGTGCCAGCAGTCCTCTCACGGGAGTGAACACCGGGGAGCTGTCTTGG. Protein product: CASSPLTGVNTGELSW.

This clonotype was detected only a few times. V and J are TRBV12-3 or TRBV12-4 and TRBJ2-3, with D possibly being TRBD1 or TRBD2 (5 bases each). Trimming pared 3 bases from V and 3 bases from J, leaving 13 bases between. This CDR3 is 15 amino acids long. The CDR3 sequence is CASSLRGVGTDTQYF. In DNA, the CDR3 is TGTGCCAGCAGTTTGAGAGGGGTTGGGACAGATACGCAGTATTTT.

This clonotype is a singleton in its sample. The CDR3 does not end in the conserved phenylalanine or tryptophan, so this is likely a read error. No DNA is shown, since the ends of the CDR3 on it are uncertain; the CDR3 is the one TCRdb lists. The chain employs TRBV15 and TRBJ1-2. CDR1 LNHNV and CDR2 YYDKDF come from the germline V gene (reference sequence). The length of the CDR3 is 8 amino acids, counting both ends. The CDR3 is CATSGLGQ.

A note on this clonotype: Germline is not matched at one junction end, which may reflect a read error. This rearrangement joins TRBV2 to TRBJ2-1; D might be TRBD1 (6 bases). Germline V lookup: CDR1 SNHLY, CDR2 FYNNEI. This CDR3 contains 14 residues. CDR3 in DNA: TGTGCCAGCAGTCGGGACGCAGGGGACGATGAGCAGCTCTTC. It yields the protein CASSRDAGDDEQLF. Looking up the rest from reference TRBV2 and TRBJ2-1 gives the full variable domain: EPEVTQTPSHQVTQMGQEVILRCVPISNHLYFYWYRQILGQKVEFLVSFYNNEISEKSEIFDDQFSVERPDGSNFTLKIRSTKLEDSAMYFCASSRDAGDDEQLFGPGTRLTVL.